This TCR beta chain was identified in a study of shared clonotypes between healthy human individuals. Germline assignment: CDR1 GTSNPN and CDR2 SVGIG (reference sequence). The CDR3 has 15 residues. V was pared by 0 bases and J by 8 bases, with 8 bases of the junction left unmatched. Study-wide findings and caveats: Compared with memory subsets, naive subsets generally had larger estimated richness.

Turning to this clone: Its specificity is unknown.

Assay used: immunoSEQ multiplex PCR; TCRdb lists only in-frame clones, some missing. The sample lists some 580,000 clones, about 96% occurring once. Sequencing was carried out using naive CD4+ T cells sorted from blood. Specified subset: CD45RA+ positively selected. This receptor was taken from a woman in her twenties or thirties in good health. V usage is TRBV30 and J usage is TRBJ1-4; 8 positions match TRBD1. The CDR3 nucleotides are TGTGCCTGGAGTGTTCCAAACACAGGGGGAGAAAAACTGTTTTTT. This sequence encodes CAWSVPNTGGEKLFF.